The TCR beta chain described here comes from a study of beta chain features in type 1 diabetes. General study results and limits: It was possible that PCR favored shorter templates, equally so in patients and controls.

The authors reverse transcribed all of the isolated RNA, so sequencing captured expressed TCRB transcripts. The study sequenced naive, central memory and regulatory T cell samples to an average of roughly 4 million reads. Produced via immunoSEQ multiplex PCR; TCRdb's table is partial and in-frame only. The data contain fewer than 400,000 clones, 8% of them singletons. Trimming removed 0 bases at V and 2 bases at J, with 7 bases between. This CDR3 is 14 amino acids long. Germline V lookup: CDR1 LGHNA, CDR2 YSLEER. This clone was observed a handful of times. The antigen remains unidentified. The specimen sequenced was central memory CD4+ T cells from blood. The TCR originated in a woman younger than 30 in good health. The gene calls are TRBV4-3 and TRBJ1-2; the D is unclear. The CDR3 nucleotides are TGCGCCAGCAGCCAAGAACGCCTGAACTATGGCTACACCTTC. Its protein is CASSQERLNYGYTF.